This entry lists 26 T cell receptor beta chains sequenced from one sample in a study of blood T cell repertoires in COVID-19. Sequencing was performed with immunoSEQ multiplex PCR; in TCRdb, only in-frame clones are kept and a portion is missing. The table has over 50,000 clones, roughly three quarters seen once; the top ten hold about 15%. The sequenced material came from peripheral blood. Receptors originate from a man of 80 years or more with acute or convalescent COVID-19.

This clone was detected only a few times. This chain connects TRBV7-2 to TRBJ2-5, with D tentatively TRBD2 (6 bases). The CDR3 length is 15 residues. The V end lost 5 bases, the J end lost 5 bases, and 18 bases lay between the germline ends. Germline V lookup: CDR1 SGHTA, CDR2 FQGNSA. CDR3 region: CASSRRWGDEETQYF. The CDR3 DNA sequence: TGTGCCAGCAGCCGGAGGTGGGGGGATGAGGAGACCCAGTACTTC. The full variable domain, with the rest looked up from reference TRBV7-2 and TRBJ2-5, is GAGVSQSPSNKVTEKGKDVELRCDPISGHTALYWYRQSLGQGLEFLIYFQGNSAPDKSGLPSDRFSAERTGGSVSTLTIQRTQQEDSAVYLCASSRRWGDEETQYFGPGTRLLVL.

In DNA, the CDR3 is TGTGCCAGCAGTTACGGACATCGCAATGAGCAGTTCTTC. It specifies CASSYGHRNEQFF. The V and J genes are TRBV6-2 or TRBV6-3 and TRBJ2-1, with D possibly matching TRBD1 (5 bases). Germline CDR1 reads MNHEY; CDR2 reads SVGEGT. Trimming cost V 2 bases and J 6 bases, with 8 bases left between them. The CDR3 sequence is 13 residues long.

The CDR3: CASSFGENEQFF. CDR3 coding DNA: TGTGCCAGCAGCTTCGGGGAGAATGAGCAGTTCTTC. This chain connects TRBV11-3 to TRBJ2-1, with TRBD2 as a possible D gene (5 bases). The V end lost 3 bases, the J end lost 7 bases, and 7 bases lay between the germline ends. Germline loops: CDR1 SGHNT, CDR2 YENEEA. CDR3 size: 12 residues.

The rearrangement uses TRBV19 and TRBJ2-7, with unresolved D. Germline assignment: CDR1 LNHDA and CDR2 SQIVND (reference sequence). The CDR3 extends over 15 amino acids. Trimming left V 2 bases short and J 0 bases short, with 11 bases between. The CDR3 DNA sequence: TGTGCCAGTAGTATAACTACTGCGAGCTCCTACGAGCAGTACTTC. Its protein is CASSITTASSYEQYF.

This clone appeared a few times. The rearrangement links TRBV5-4 to TRBJ1-1, with TRBD1 identical over 8 bases. The length of the CDR3 is 14 residues. Germline CDR1 SGHNT, CDR2 YYREEE (reference sequence). With 3 bases clipped from V and 6 bases from J, the junction kept 7 bases outside the gene matches. As DNA, the CDR3 is TGTGCCAGCAGCTCCGGTTCCAGGGGGCCTGAAGCTTTCTTT. It translates to CASSSGSRGPEAFF. Supplemented by reference TRBV5-4 and TRBJ1-1, the full variable domain reads ETGVTQSPTHLIKTRGQQVTLRCSSQSGHNTVSWYQQALGQGPQFIFQYYREEENGRGNFPPRFSGLQFPNYSSELNVNALELDDSALYLCASSSGSRGPEAFFGQGTRLTVV.

The chain is built from TRBV5-1 and TRBJ2-3, with TRBD1 as a possible D gene (5 bases). Germline V gene sequence: CDR1 SGHRS, CDR2 YFSETQ. V lost 1 base and J lost 1, with 10 bases in between. This CDR3 region has 15 residues. The CDR3 DNA reads as TGCGCCAGCAGCTTGTTGGGGCTGCGCACAGATACGCAGTATTTT. It translates to CASSLLGLRTDTQYF.

V is TRBV15 and J is TRBJ2-1, with 10 bases aligning to TRBD1. This CDR3 region has 15 residues. Germline V gene sequence: CDR1 LNHNV, CDR2 YYDKDF (reference sequence). V shed 3 bases and J 4 bases; nucleotides not matched to a gene: 3. The CDR3 loop is CATSSPGQGYNEQFF. CDR3 bases: TGTGCCACCAGCAGTCCGGGACAGGGGTACAATGAGCAGTTCTTC.

This clone appeared once. J is TRBJ2-7 and V is TRBV3-1 (or the pseudogene TRBV3-2), with a tentative D call TRBD1 (6 bases). With 4 bases removed from V and 2 bases from J, the gap between germline ends came to 12 bases. This CDR3 spans 14 amino acids. Per the germline V gene, CDR1 is LGHDT and CDR2 is YNNKEL (reference sequence). CDR3 nucleotide sequence: TGTGCCAGCAGCCGCGACAGGACCGCCTACGAGCAGTACTTC. This codes for CASSRDRTAYEQYF.

This sequence joins TRBV7-2 and TRBJ2-3; 12 nucleotides agree with TRBD2. The V gene's germline CDR1 is SGHTA and CDR2 FQGNSA. V was pared by 6 bases and J by 0 bases, with 4 bases of the junction left unmatched. The length of the CDR3 is 16 residues. CDR3 DNA sequence: TGTGCCAGCAGACGGACTAGCGGGACTAGCACAGATACGCAGTATTTT. Its translation is CASRRTSGTSTDTQYF.

The gene calls are TRBV2 and TRBJ2-5, with TRBD2 identical over 13 bases. CDR1 and CDR2 (germline): SNHLY, FYNNEI. V lost 6 bases and J lost 9; bases outside the gene matches: 16. CDR3 length: 17 amino acids. The CDR3 DNA is TGTGCCAGCAGCGCTACTAGCGGGGGGGCCAACCACGCGTCCCAGTACTTC. Translating it yields CASSATSGGANHASQYF. Variable domain in full (rest from reference TRBV2 and TRBJ2-5): EPEVTQTPSHQVTQMGQEVILRCVPISNHLYFYWYRQILGQKVEFLVSFYNNEISEKSEIFDDQFSVERPDGSNFTLKIRSTKLEDSAMYFCASSATSGGANHASQYFGPGTRLLVL.

This chain uses TRBV5-4 with TRBJ2-5; D is undetermined. Trimming took off 0 bases at V and 4 bases at J, with 7 bases between the two ends. CDR1 and CDR2 (germline): SGHNT, YYREEE (reference sequence). This CDR3 is built from 13 residues. CDR3 in amino acids: CASSLGQIETQYF. The CDR3 DNA follows: TGTGCCAGCAGCTTGGGCCAGATAGAGACCCAGTACTTC.

V gene TRBV28 combines with J gene TRBJ2-7; TRBD2 matches at 10 bases. V lost 6 bases to trimming and J lost 2 bases; unmatched junction nucleotides: 7. Germline loops: CDR1 MDHEN, CDR2 SYDVKM. There are 15 residues in the CDR3. This CDR3 reads CASRTLAGGTYEQYF. For the CDR3, the DNA is TGTGCCAGCAGGACTTTAGCGGGAGGTACCTACGAGCAGTACTTC.

There are a few counts of this clone. The chain is built from TRBV19 and TRBJ2-5; D ambiguous. Germline loops: CDR1 LNHDA, CDR2 SQIVND (reference sequence). With 6 bases removed from V and 4 bases from J, the gap between germline ends came to 9 bases. The CDR3 contains 12 residues. The CDR3 bases are TGTGCCAGTAGCACGGTTGGAGAGACCCAGTACTTC. This gives the protein CASSTVGETQYF.

The CDR3 loop is CASSQDRTGYTGELFF. CDR3 in DNA: TGCGCCAGCAGCCAAGATAGGACAGGGTACACCGGGGAGCTGTTTTTT. The chain links TRBV4-3 to TRBJ2-2; the match to TRBD1 covers 8 bases. The CDR3 totals 16 residues. Losses at the gene ends were 0 bases for V and 3 bases for J; bases not matched to a gene: 3. The germline gives CDR1 LGHNA, CDR2 YSLEER.

The chain uses TRBV9 and TRBJ2-7; 8 positions agree with TRBD2. The junction had 6 bases not matched to a gene; V was cut back by 4 bases and J by 3 bases. The CDR3 length is 14 residues. CDR1 is SGDLS and CDR2 is YYNGEE in the germline V gene. CDR3 nucleotide sequence: TGTGCCAGCAGCCCCGGGACTAGGTTCTACGAGCAGTACTTC. Encoded protein: CASSPGTRFYEQYF.

The chain carries TRBV7-2 and TRBJ1-6; 11 bases fit TRBD1. The germline V gene encodes CDR1 SGHTA and CDR2 FQGNSA. The length of the CDR3 is 14 residues. After removal of 6 bases from V and 10 bases from J, the junction contained 5 bases not matched to a gene. Here the CDR3 DNA reads TGTGCCAGCAGACGGGACAGGGGGGAATCACCCCTCCACTTT. Translated: CASRRDRGESPLHF.

The chain employs TRBV7-2 and TRBJ1-1; D is undetermined. Germline V gives CDR1 SGHTA, CDR2 FQGNSA. The CDR3 consists of 13 residues. Trimming removed 0 bases from V and 13 bases from J, with 15 bases in between. The CDR3 region has the DNA TGTGCCAGCAGCTTAGCCATCTCCATTGAGGTTTTCTTT. Translation: CASSLAISIEVFF.

This chain connects TRBV4-1 to TRBJ2-3; tentative D call: TRBD2 (6 bases). The length of the CDR3 is 14 residues. The ends were cut back, 0 bases at V and 8 bases at J, with 12 bases in the middle. CDR1 and CDR2 (germline): MGHRA, YSYEKL. CDR3 amino acids: CASSQDPWGGTQYF. CDR3 coding DNA: TGCGCCAGCAGCCAAGATCCCTGGGGAGGTACGCAGTATTTT.

CDR3: CASSLGTVQETQYF. Here the CDR3 DNA reads TGCGCCAGCAGCCTTGGGACAGTTCAAGAGACCCAGTACTTC. This sequence joins TRBV5-1 and TRBJ2-5; 7 nucleotides line up with TRBD1. Germline-derived CDR1 and CDR2 are SGHRS and YFSETQ. The CDR3 is 14 amino acids. The J segment lost 2 bases and the V segment lost 4 bases, leaving 5 bases of the junction unmatched.

This clone was observed once. The chain couples TRBV24-1 to TRBJ2-5; weak D call: TRBD2 (5 bases). The CDR3 is made up of 14 amino acids. V was shortened by 0 bases and J by 4 bases, with 8 bases between the two germline ends. The germline V gene has CDR1 KGHDR and CDR2 SFDVKD. The CDR3 DNA reads TGTGCCACCAGTGATTTGGGGAGCGGAGAGACCCAGTACTTC. Translation gives CATSDLGSGETQYF.

This chain connects TRBV28 to TRBJ2-3; 7 bases match TRBD2. With 3 bases clipped from V and 4 bases from J, the junction kept 7 bases outside the gene matches. This CDR3 contains 15 residues. The germline V gene has CDR1 MDHEN and CDR2 SYDVKM. In DNA form, the CDR3 reads TGTGCCAGCAGTTTTTCTGGCGGGAGAGCAGATACGCAGTATTTT. Its protein is CASSFSGGRADTQYF.

The gene calls are TRBV6-2 or TRBV6-3 and TRBJ2-2, with D perhaps TRBD1 (6 bases). Per germline, CDR1 MNHEY and CDR2 SVGEGT. The CDR3 is 16 amino acids. V lost 1 base and J 2 bases, leaving 11 bases between the germline ends. CDR3 nucleotide sequence: TGTGCCAGCAGTTACTTGACGGACAGTAACACCGGGGAGCTGTTTTTT. Its protein is CASSYLTDSNTGELFF.

The chain is built from TRBV3-1 (or the pseudogene TRBV3-2) and TRBJ2-6, with 9 bases that match TRBD1. J was trimmed by 2 bases and V by 4 bases; bases with no gene match: 0. CDR1 and CDR2 from the germline V gene are LGHDT and YNNKEL (reference sequence). The CDR3 extends over 15 amino acids. The CDR3 protein is CASSRDRAGANVLTF. CDR3 DNA: TGTGCCAGCAGCCGGGACAGGGCTGGGGCCAACGTCCTGACTTTC.

This sequence joins TRBV3-1 (or the pseudogene TRBV3-2) and TRBJ1-5, with D uncertain. Germline values: CDR1 LGHDT, CDR2 YNNKEL (reference sequence). Trimming stripped 1 base from V and 0 bases from J, with 10 bases between. The CDR3 is 16 residues long. The CDR3 region is CASSQGSGNSNQPQHF. The CDR3 DNA sequence: TGTGCCAGCAGCCAAGGTTCGGGAAATAGCAATCAGCCCCAGCATTTT.

The V and J genes are TRBV19 and TRBJ2-5; 8 nucleotides agree with TRBD1. V was clipped by 5 bases and J by 4 bases; unmatched bases: 3. Germline CDR1 reads LNHDA; CDR2 reads SQIVND (reference sequence). There are 13 residues in the CDR3. The CDR3 sequence: CASSEQGGETQYF. In DNA form, the CDR3 reads TGTGCCAGTAGTGAACAGGGGGGAGAGACCCAGTACTTC. Together with reference TRBV19 and TRBJ2-5, the CDR3 gives the full variable domain: DGGITQSPKYLFRKEGQNVTLSCEQNLNHDAMYWYRQDPGQGLRLIYYSQIVNDFQKGDIAEGYSVSREKKESFPLTVTSAQKNPTAFYLCASSEQGGETQYFGPGTRLLVL.

This clone was observed a few times. The chain uses TRBV28 and TRBJ2-2; D possibly corresponds to TRBD2 (6 bases). V dropped 5 bases and J dropped 3 bases, with 19 bases sitting between them. The V gene's germline CDR1 is MDHEN and CDR2 SYDVKM. This CDR3 is 17 amino acids long. CDR3 sequence reads: CASSPRGLRKHTGELFF. The CDR3 DNA reads TGTGCCAGCAGTCCCCGGGGACTCCGAAAGCACACCGGGGAGCTGTTTTTT. The full variable domain, in which reference TRBV28 and TRBJ2-2 provide the parts outside the CDR3, is DVKVTQSSRYLVKRTGEKVFLECVQDMDHENMFWYRQDPGLGLRLIYFSYDVKMKEKGDIPEGYSVSREKKERFSLILESASTNQTSMYLCASSPRGLRKHTGELFFGEGSRLTVL.